A single TCR beta chain is shown here with its context. Antigen unknown. This specimen belongs to a study of shared clonotypes between healthy human individuals. Study overall: The study enrolled a couple of women and a few men aged 18 to 49.

Study conclusions and caveats: Clonotype sharing among donors was thought likely to change with sequencing depth.

The authors loaded about 200 ng DNA, some 32,000 T cell genomes, into sorted-subset replicate PCRs. TCRdb's copy holds only in-frame clones and misses some; the assay was immunoSEQ multiplex PCR. The sample includes around 700,000 clones, more than 70% of them seen just once. The TCR originated in a woman in her 30s in good health. The sequencing input was memory CD4+ T cells sorted from blood. Subset specified: CD45RA-negative fraction.

The CDR3 sequence: CASSEWVVKGELFF. CDR3 in DNA: TGTGCCAGCAGTGAATGGGTAGTCAAAGGGGAGCTGTTTTTT. This sequence joins TRBV25-1 and TRBJ2-2; no clear D gene. Trimming stripped 1 base from V and 8 bases from J, with 11 bases between. Germline-derived CDR1 and CDR2 are MGHDK and SYGVNS. The CDR3 length is 14 residues.